This T cell receptor beta chain was observed in a study of type 1 regulatory T cells. A remark on this clonotype: Its antigen remains unidentified.

Trimming pared 5 bases from V and 7 bases from J, leaving 18 bases between. The germline gives CDR1 SGHAT, CDR2 FQNNGV. The CDR3 loop spans 15 amino acids. A single record per CDR3 protein comes from TCRdb applying MiXCR to the reads. Counted here are about 68,000 distinct CDR3 sequences, 63% occurring once; the ten biggest clones make up about 7.3%. The source of this sequence is a human donor in good health. Sequencing was performed on cultured T cells, either the whole culture or a sorted T cell fraction (not recorded which). Subset of the sample: Tr1-enriched cell product generated in vitro against host alloantigens. V usage is TRBV11-2 and J usage is TRBJ2-1, with unresolved D. For the CDR3, the DNA is TGTGCCAGCAGCCCTACCCCCGGGCCCAGAAATGAGCAGTTCTTC. Its protein product is CASSPTPGPRNEQFF. The whole variable domain, filled in from reference TRBV11-2 and TRBJ2-1, reads EAGVAQSPRYKIIEKRQSVAFWCNPISGHATLYWYQQILGQGPKLLIQFQNNGVVDDSQLPKDRFSAERLKGVDSTLKIQPAKLEDSAVYLCASSPTPGPRNEQFFGPGTRLTVL.